This T cell receptor (beta chain) was observed in a study of response to subunit inactivated influenza vaccine. Study results and limitations: Few additional T cells are recruited per seasonal influenza vaccination, authors suggested.

TCRdb used MiXCR to reprocess the RT-PCR reads, holding one entry per CDR3 protein. There are more than 500,000 distinct CDR3 sequences in the sample; around 10% occur only once, and approximately 11% lies in the top ten. Germline V gene sequence: CDR1 MNHNS, CDR2 SASEGT. V lost 6 bases and J 1 base, leaving 8 bases between the germline ends. The CDR3 is 13 amino acids. Of note for this clonotype: The target antigen is unknown.

This sample also belongs to another study, concerning T cells expressing NK-cell markers. From that study: 5'RACE template switching with UMIs produced the TCR beta cDNA. CD3+CD56+NKG2C+, CD3+CD56+NKG2C- and CD3+CD56-NKG2C+ T cells, once sorted, supplied the TCR beta repertoires. Several experiments confined sorting to alpha-beta TCR T cells with an anti-gamma-delta TCR antibody. Dominance of the CD3+CD56-NKG2C+ fraction by these clonotypes also held in several donors.

The sequence came from a man aged 50 to 60 who received an inactivated influenza vaccine. Material: PBMCs from blood, obtained on the day of vaccination. The chain combines TRBV6-1 with TRBJ2-3, with D unresolved. CDR3 nucleotide sequence: TGTGCCAGCAGGCGACATGGCACAGATACGCAGTATTTT. Amino acid sequence: CASRRHGTDTQYF.